A single sample gave rise to the 27 T cell receptor beta chains below, sequenced in a study of blood T cell repertoires in COVID-19. Profiled with immunoSEQ multiplex PCR; TCRdb holds only in-frame clones, not every one. The sample has fewer than 95,000 clones, approximately 90% seen once. Sequencing input: peripheral blood. The receptor source for this set is a man aged 50-59 years with acute or convalescent COVID-19.

The chain uses TRBV6-1 and TRBJ1-2, with D possibly TRBD1 on 5 matching bases. CDR3 length equals 16 residues. Trimming left V 2 bases short and J 4 bases short, with 17 bases between. Germline assignment: CDR1 MNHNS and CDR2 SASEGT. The CDR3 bases are TGTGCCAGCAGTGAAACGGGGGGTGGGAGGCTCTATGGCTACACCTTC. Translating it yields CASSETGGGRLYGYTF.

The CDR3 region is CASIYSNRADYGYTF. CDR3 DNA sequence: TGTGCCAGCATTTATTCGAACAGGGCGGACTATGGCTACACCTTC. The chain carries TRBV6-5 and TRBJ1-2; D perhaps matches TRBD1 (6 bases). V lost 7 bases to trimming and J lost 3 bases, with 18 bases between them. Germline V CDR1 and CDR2: MNHEY, SVGAGI. The CDR3 is 15 amino acids.

This chain joins TRBV7-3 and TRBJ1-5; TRBD1 agrees at 7 bases. V shed 3 bases and J 2 bases; nucleotides not matched to a gene: 10. This CDR3 contains 17 residues. Germline CDR1 is SGHTA and CDR2 is FQGTGA. The chain's CDR3 is CASSLSDRDRGNQPQHF. The CDR3 DNA follows: TGTGCCAGCAGCTTGTCTGACAGGGATCGGGGCAATCAGCCCCAGCATTTT.

J is TRBJ1-1 and V is TRBV7-3; the D is unclear. Germline V gene data show CDR1 as SGHTA and CDR2 as FQGTGA. V lost 5 bases and J lost 0, with 10 bases in between. CDR3 length: 14 amino acids. The CDR3 protein is CASSVNSMNTEAFF. In DNA, the CDR3 is TGTGCCAGCAGCGTGAACAGCATGAACACTGAAGCTTTCTTT.

This sequence joins TRBV7-3 and TRBJ1-5, with 12 bases lining up with TRBD1. This CDR3 comprises 17 residues. The germline CDR1 and CDR2 sequences are SGHTA and FQGTGA. The J segment lost 6 bases and the V segment lost 2 bases, leaving 8 bases of the junction unmatched. Here the CDR3 DNA reads TGTGCCAGCAGCTTAGCCCGGGACAGGGGGCGCGGTCAGCCCCAGCATTTT. It encodes CASSLARDRGRGQPQHF.

V and J are TRBV28 and TRBJ1-4; possible D gene TRBD1, 6 bases. There are 14 residues in the CDR3. The V end lost 2 bases, the J end lost 8 bases, and 12 bases lay between the germline ends. Germline values: CDR1 MDHEN, CDR2 SYDVKM. The CDR3 protein is CASSLTGTIEKLFF. Written as DNA, the CDR3 is TGTGCCAGCAGTTTAACAGGGACGATCGAAAAACTGTTTTTT.

The chain joins TRBV5-5 to TRBJ1-6, with D possibly TRBD1 on 6 matching bases. The CDR3 contains 15 residues. Germline CDR1 and CDR2: SGHKS and YYEKEE (reference sequence). Trimming took off 4 bases at V and 5 bases at J, with 13 bases between the two ends. The CDR3 reads CASSPRDTNNSPLHF. For the CDR3, the DNA is TGTGCCAGCAGCCCCCGGGACACCAATAATTCACCCCTCCACTTT.

This chain connects TRBV9 to TRBJ2-1, with TRBD2 matching 8 bases. This CDR3 has 18 residues. Germline trimming cut 1 base from V and 7 bases from J; bases unmatched to any gene: 16. CDR1 SGDLS and CDR2 YYNGEE come from the germline V gene. This CDR3 reads CASSVRVAGYNWGNEQFF. The CDR3 DNA sequence: TGTGCCAGCAGCGTAAGAGTAGCGGGGTACAACTGGGGAAATGAGCAGTTCTTC.

The V and J genes are TRBV12-3 or TRBV12-4 and TRBJ2-1, with a weak D call TRBD2 (6 bases). The CDR3 loop spans 13 amino acids. V was pared by 3 bases and J by 8 bases, with 11 bases between. The CDR3 sequence is CASSFQRVDEQFF. The DNA for the CDR3 is TGTGCCAGCAGTTTCCAGCGGGTGGATGAGCAGTTCTTC.

This clone has a single count. V usage is TRBV6-5 and J usage is TRBJ1-1, with D perhaps matching TRBD1 (5 bases). Per germline, CDR1 MNHEY and CDR2 SVGAGI. This CDR3 is 15 amino acids long. Trimming took 6 bases from V and 1 from J, leaving 15 bases between them. The CDR3 protein is CASRDTASANTEAFF. The CDR3 DNA follows: TGTGCCAGCAGGGACACAGCGAGTGCGAACACTGAAGCTTTCTTT.

The gene calls are TRBV7-3 and TRBJ2-5; TRBD1 matches at 9 bases. This CDR3 contains 14 residues. Per the germline V gene, CDR1 is SGHTA and CDR2 is FQGTGA. J lost 3 bases, V lost 5 bases, and 4 bases had no gene match. In DNA, the CDR3 is TGTGCCAGCAGCCCAGGGACAGGGAAAGAGACCCAGTACTTC. Translation: CASSPGTGKETQYF.

The chain combines TRBV5-4 with TRBJ2-5; D is undetermined. The ends were cut back, 0 bases at V and 0 bases at J, with 3 bases in the middle. The CDR3 spans 13 residues. Germline V gene sequence: CDR1 SGHNT, CDR2 YYREEE (reference sequence). This CDR3 reads CASSLADQETQYF. CDR3 in DNA: TGTGCCAGCAGCTTGGCGGACCAAGAGACCCAGTACTTC.

The rearrangement joins TRBV19 to TRBJ1-2; 8 positions match TRBD1. The CDR3 is 16 residues long. CDR1 is LNHDA, CDR2 SQIVND, per germline (reference sequence). After removal of 3 bases from V and 8 bases from J, the junction contained 14 bases not matched to a gene. The CDR3 here is CASSIGRAGGDWGYTF. CDR3 sequence (DNA): TGTGCCAGTAGTATTGGCAGAGCAGGGGGCGATTGGGGCTACACCTTC.

The table lists this clone with a count of one. The chain is built from TRBV12-3 or TRBV12-4 and TRBJ1-5; the D gene is possibly TRBD1 (5 bases). Trimming shortened V by 6 bases and J by 6 bases, and 12 bases separated the two germline ends. The CDR3 runs to 13 residues. The CDR3 DNA sequence: TGTGCCAGCAGCCCAGGGTTGGGTCAGCCCCAGCATTTT. Its protein is CASSPGLGQPQHF.

The rearrangement joins TRBV5-1 to TRBJ2-7; D may be TRBD2 (6 bases). V was cut by 4 bases and J by 6 bases, with 14 bases left in between. The germline V gene encodes CDR1 SGHRS and CDR2 YFSETQ. This CDR3 spans 13 amino acids. The CDR3 sequence is CASSLLGTREQYF. CDR3 DNA sequence: TGCGCCAGCAGCCTGCTCGGGACTCGCGAGCAGTACTTC.

The CDR3 loop is CASSLRVLGLGSSNEQYF. The CDR3 region has the DNA TGTGCCAGCAGCTTGCGGGTCTTGGGTCTAGGAAGTAGTAACGAGCAGTACTTC. The rearrangement joins TRBV5-4 to TRBJ2-7, with D uncertain. The V end was cut by 1 base, the J end by 5 bases, with 25 bases between. The CDR3 is 18 amino acids. Germline V CDR1 and CDR2: SGHNT, YYREEE (reference sequence).

The chain links TRBV27 to TRBJ2-1; 13 positions agree with TRBD2. Per germline, CDR1 MNHEY and CDR2 SMNVEV (reference sequence). J lost 2 bases, V lost 7 bases, and 11 bases had no gene match. The CDR3 totals 18 residues. CDR3 amino acids: CASTPGLAGSGAYNEQFF. In DNA, the CDR3 is TGTGCCAGCACCCCGGGACTAGCGGGGAGTGGCGCCTACAATGAGCAGTTCTTC.

This clone is a singleton in its sample. V gene TRBV3-1 (or the pseudogene TRBV3-2) combines with J gene TRBJ1-1, with a tentative D call TRBD1 (6 bases). Trimming pared 1 base from V and 10 bases from J, leaving 10 bases between. This CDR3 spans 12 amino acids. The V gene's germline CDR1 is LGHDT and CDR2 YNNKEL (reference sequence). The CDR3 region is CASSQAGVGAFF. The DNA of the CDR3 is TGTGCCAGCAGCCAAGCAGGGGTGGGAGCTTTCTTT.

V and J are TRBV27 and TRBJ1-4, with 7 bases matching TRBD1. Germline values: CDR1 MNHEY, CDR2 SMNVEV (reference sequence). J lost 4 bases, V lost 0 bases, and 14 bases had no gene match. CDR3 length: 19 residues. The CDR3: CASSLSSIAGGYGNEKLFF. The DNA for the CDR3 is TGTGCCAGCAGTTTATCGAGTATAGCAGGGGGGTATGGTAATGAAAAACTGTTTTTT. The whole variable domain, filled in from reference TRBV27 and TRBJ1-4, reads EAQVTQNPRYLITVTGKKLTVTCSQNMNHEYMSWYRQDPGLGLRQIYYSMNVEVTDKGDVPEGYKVSRKEKRNFPLILESPSPNQTSLYFCASSLSSIAGGYGNEKLFFGSGTQLSVL.

This clone was seen just once. This rearrangement joins TRBV24-1 to TRBJ2-1; the match to TRBD2 covers 10 bases. J lost 3 bases, V lost 9 bases, and 10 bases had no gene match. In germline, CDR1 is KGHDR, CDR2 SFDVKD. The CDR3 contains 16 residues. The CDR3 spells CATEASLAGLYNEQFF. The CDR3 DNA reads TGTGCCACCGAAGCGTCACTAGCGGGACTCTACAATGAGCAGTTCTTC.

The chain combines TRBV3-1 (or the pseudogene TRBV3-2) with TRBJ1-6, with 7 bases identical to TRBD1. This CDR3 has 15 residues. J gave up 6 bases and V 1 base, and 3 bases lay outside the gene matches. The germline gives CDR1 LGHDT, CDR2 YNNKEL (reference sequence). CDR3 nucleotides: TGTGCCAGCAGCCAAGGGGGGACAGTTAATTCACCCCTCCACTTT. It translates to CASSQGGTVNSPLHF.

The chain employs TRBV9 and TRBJ2-5, with TRBD1 as a possible D gene (5 bases). Trimming shortened V by 0 bases and J by 4 bases, and 7 bases separated the two germline ends. This CDR3 has 13 amino acids. Germline V gene lookup returns CDR1 SGDLS and CDR2 YYNGEE. The DNA for the CDR3 is TGTGCCAGCAGCGTAGGACAGAGAGAGACCCAGTACTTC. Amino acids: CASSVGQRETQYF.

CDR3 coding DNA: TGTGCCAGCAGTTTAAGCAGGGGCTATGGCTACACCTTC. This sequence encodes CASSLSRGYGYTF. The chain employs TRBV28 and TRBJ1-2; the D gene is possibly TRBD1 (6 bases). CDR3 length: 13 amino acids. Germline V gives CDR1 MDHEN, CDR2 SYDVKM. V dropped 2 bases and J dropped 4 bases, with 8 bases sitting between them.

The rearrangement links TRBV28 to TRBJ1-2; D is undetermined. The CDR3 is 14 residues long. The V gene lost 4 bases and the J gene lost 4 bases, with 13 bases spanning the gap. Germline CDR1 reads MDHEN; CDR2 reads SYDVKM. CDR3 DNA: TGTGCCAGCAGTTCCCCGGGAGGACTCTATGGCTACACCTTC. Amino acid sequence: CASSSPGGLYGYTF.

This clone was counted between two and nine times. V and J are TRBV24-1 and TRBJ2-1, with D perhaps TRBD2 (5 bases). With 5 bases removed from V and 5 bases from J, the gap between germline ends came to 12 bases. The CDR3 is 14 amino acids. Germline CDR1 and CDR2: KGHDR and SFDVKD. In DNA, the CDR3 is TGTGCCACCAGTGGCCTAACTAGTAACAATGAGCAGTTCTTC. It yields the protein CATSGLTSNNEQFF.

This clone was seen more than once but under ten times. J is TRBJ2-1 and V is TRBV4-1; 10 nucleotides line up with TRBD2. Germline values: CDR1 MGHRA, CDR2 YSYEKL. V lost 1 base to trimming and J lost 5 bases; unmatched junction nucleotides: 5. This CDR3 is built from 16 residues. The CDR3 bases are TGCGCCAGCAGCCAAGGTACTAGCGGGACAGACAATGAGCAGTTCTTC. It yields the protein CASSQGTSGTDNEQFF.

The V gene is TRBV5-1, the J gene TRBJ2-5; possibly TRBD1 for D (6 bases). Germline loops: CDR1 SGHRS, CDR2 YFSETQ. Trimming removed 0 bases at V and 5 bases at J, with 11 bases between. The CDR3 is 14 amino acids. This chain's CDR3 is CASSLGAGEETQYF. DNA of the CDR3: TGCGCCAGCAGCTTGGGGGCAGGGGAGGAGACCCAGTACTTC. Complete variable domain (other parts from reference TRBV5-1 and TRBJ2-5): KAGVTQTPRYLIKTRGQQVTLSCSPISGHRSVSWYQQTPGQGLQFLFEYFSETQRNKGNFPGRFSGRQFSNSRSEMNVSTLELGDSALYLCASSLGAGEETQYFGPGTRLLVL.